This record covers a single TCR beta chain. The antigen is undetermined. This entry is derived from a study of siplizumab effects on memory and regulatory T cells. Study-wide findings and caveats: Naive versus memory phenotype went unassigned for roughly 75-96% of proliferating CD4+ or CD8+ clones.

Using immunoSEQ multiplex PCR, the repertoire was profiled, and TCRdb retains in-frame clones only, with some absent. This sample carries about 66,000 clones, about 96% of them seen once, and the ten largest clones take more than 0.095%. This clonotype was sampled from a human donor in good health. Sequencing was carried out using naive CD8+ T cells sorted from blood.

CDR3 region: CASSYWGSASTDTQYF. CDR3 DNA: TGTGCCAGCAGTTACTGGGGCTCCGCTAGCACAGATACGCAGTATTTT. The rearrangement joins TRBV6-5 to TRBJ2-3; a weak D match, TRBD1 (5 bases). V gave up 1 base and J gave up 0 bases, with 11 bases separating them. The CDR3 sequence is 16 residues long. Germline CDR1 and CDR2: MNHEY and SVGAGI.